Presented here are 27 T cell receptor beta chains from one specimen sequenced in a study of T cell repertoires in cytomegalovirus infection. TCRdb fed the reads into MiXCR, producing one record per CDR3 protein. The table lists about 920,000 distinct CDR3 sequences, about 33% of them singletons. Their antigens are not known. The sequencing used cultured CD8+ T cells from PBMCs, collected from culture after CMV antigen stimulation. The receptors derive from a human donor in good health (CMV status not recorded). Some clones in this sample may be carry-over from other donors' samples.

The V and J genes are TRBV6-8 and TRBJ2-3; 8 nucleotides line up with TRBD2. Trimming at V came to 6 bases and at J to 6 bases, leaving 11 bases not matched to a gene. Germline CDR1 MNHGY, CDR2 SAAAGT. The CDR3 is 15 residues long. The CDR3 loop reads CASSPLGGGPDTQYF. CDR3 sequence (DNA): TGTGCCAGCAGCCCGCTCGGGGGGGGGCCGGATACGCAGTATTTT.

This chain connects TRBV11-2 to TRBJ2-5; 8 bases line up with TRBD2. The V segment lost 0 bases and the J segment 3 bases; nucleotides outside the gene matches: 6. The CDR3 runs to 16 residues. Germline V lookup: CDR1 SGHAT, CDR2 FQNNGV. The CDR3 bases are TGTGCCAGCAGCTTAGAAGCGGCGGGGGGAGAAGAGACCCAGTACTTC. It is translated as CASSLEAAGGEETQYF.

Here the CDR3 DNA reads TGTGCCAGCAGCTTTCGGGGGCCACCCTACGAGCAGTACTTC. Its translation is CASSFRGPPYEQYF. The chain employs TRBV7-2 and TRBJ2-7; D tentatively reads TRBD1 or TRBD2 (6 bases each). The CDR3 runs to 14 residues. From germline, CDR1 is SGHTA and CDR2 FQGNSA. Trimming cost V 3 bases and J 2 bases, with 11 bases left between them. The full variable domain, its missing parts supplied by reference TRBV7-2 and TRBJ2-7, is GAGVSQSPSNKVTEKGKDVELRCDPISGHTALYWYRQSLGQGLEFLIYFQGNSAPDKSGLPSDRFSAERTGGSVSTLTIQRTQQEDSAVYLCASSFRGPPYEQYFGPGTRLTVT.

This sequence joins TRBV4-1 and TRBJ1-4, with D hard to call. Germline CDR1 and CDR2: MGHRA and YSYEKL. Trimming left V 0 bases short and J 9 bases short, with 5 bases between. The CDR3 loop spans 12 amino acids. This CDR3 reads CASSQESQKLFF. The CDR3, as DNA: TGCGCCAGCAGCCAAGAAAGCCAAAAACTGTTTTTT.

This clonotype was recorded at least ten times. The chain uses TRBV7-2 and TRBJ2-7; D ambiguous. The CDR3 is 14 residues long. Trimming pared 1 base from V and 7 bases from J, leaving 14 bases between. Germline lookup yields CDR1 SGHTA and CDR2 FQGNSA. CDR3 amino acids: CASSLGGIGREQYV. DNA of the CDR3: TGTGCCAGCAGCTTAGGGGGAATTGGGCGGGAGCAGTACGTC.

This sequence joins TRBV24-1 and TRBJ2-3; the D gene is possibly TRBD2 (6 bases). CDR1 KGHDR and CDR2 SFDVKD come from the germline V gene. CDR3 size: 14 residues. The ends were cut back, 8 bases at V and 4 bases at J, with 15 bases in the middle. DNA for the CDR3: TGTGCCACCAAGGCGGGGCAGGGCCCAGATACGCAGTATTTT. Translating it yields CATKAGQGPDTQYF.

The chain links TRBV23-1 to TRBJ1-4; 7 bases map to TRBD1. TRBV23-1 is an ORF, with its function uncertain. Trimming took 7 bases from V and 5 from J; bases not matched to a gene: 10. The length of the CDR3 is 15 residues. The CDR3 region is CASKGALAGNEKLFF. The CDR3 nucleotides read TGCGCCAGCAAGGGGGCCCTGGCCGGCAATGAAAAACTGTTTTTT.

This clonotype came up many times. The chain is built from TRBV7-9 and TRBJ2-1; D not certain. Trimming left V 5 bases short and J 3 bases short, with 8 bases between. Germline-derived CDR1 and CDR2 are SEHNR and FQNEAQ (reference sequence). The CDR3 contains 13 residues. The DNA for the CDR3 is TGTGCCAGCAGCCCGGACCTCTACAATGAGCAGTTCTTC. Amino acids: CASSPDLYNEQFF.

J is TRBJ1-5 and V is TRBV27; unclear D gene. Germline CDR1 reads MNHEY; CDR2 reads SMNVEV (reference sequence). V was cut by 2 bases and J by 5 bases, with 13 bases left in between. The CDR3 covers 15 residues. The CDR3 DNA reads TGTGCCAGCAGTTTACGTTGGGGTTCGCATCAGCCCCAGCATTTT. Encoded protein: CASSLRWGSHQPQHF.

Here the CDR3 DNA reads TGTGCCAGCAGCCAAGATCTGAGAAATGAGCAGTTCTTC. It encodes CASSQDLRNEQFF. The V and J genes are TRBV14 and TRBJ2-1; no clear D gene. Germline CDR1 is SGHDN and CDR2 is FVKESK. With 0 bases removed from V and 7 bases from J, the gap between germline ends came to 7 bases. This CDR3 comprises 13 residues.

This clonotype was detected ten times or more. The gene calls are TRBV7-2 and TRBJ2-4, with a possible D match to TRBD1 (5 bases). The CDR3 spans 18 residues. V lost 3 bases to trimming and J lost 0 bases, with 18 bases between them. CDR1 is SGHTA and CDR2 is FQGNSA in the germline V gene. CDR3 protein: CASSLTDPQSLAKNIQYF. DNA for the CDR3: TGTGCCAGCAGCTTGACAGATCCTCAGTCTCTAGCCAAAAACATTCAGTACTTC.

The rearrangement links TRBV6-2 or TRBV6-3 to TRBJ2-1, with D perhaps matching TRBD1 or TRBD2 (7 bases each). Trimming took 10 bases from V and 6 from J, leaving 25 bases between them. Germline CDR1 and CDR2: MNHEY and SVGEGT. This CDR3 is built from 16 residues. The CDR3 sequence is CANRNPRDSGVNEQFF. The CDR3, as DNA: TGTGCCAACAGAAACCCACGGGACAGCGGGGTCAATGAGCAGTTCTTC.

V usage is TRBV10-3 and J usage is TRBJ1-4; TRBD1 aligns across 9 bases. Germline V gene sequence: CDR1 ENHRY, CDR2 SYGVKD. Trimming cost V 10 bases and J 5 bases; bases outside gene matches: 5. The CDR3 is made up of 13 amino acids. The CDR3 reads CATSDRGNEKLFF. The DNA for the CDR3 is TGTGCCACCTCGGACAGGGGCAATGAAAAACTGTTTTTT.

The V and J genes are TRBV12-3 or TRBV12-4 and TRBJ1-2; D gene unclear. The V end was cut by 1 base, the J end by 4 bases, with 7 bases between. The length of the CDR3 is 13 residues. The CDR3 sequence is CASSLVTTYGYTF. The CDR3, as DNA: TGTGCCAGCAGTTTAGTGACAACCTATGGCTACACCTTC.

The DNA for the CDR3 is TGTGCCAGCGGGCAGGGGGGTTACGAGCAGTACGTC. It translates to CASGQGGYEQYV. V gene TRBV28 combines with J gene TRBJ2-7; possible D gene TRBD1, 7 bases. Trimming stripped 8 bases from V and 4 bases from J, with 12 bases between. Per the germline V gene, CDR1 is MDHEN and CDR2 is SYDVKM. This CDR3 has 12 amino acids.

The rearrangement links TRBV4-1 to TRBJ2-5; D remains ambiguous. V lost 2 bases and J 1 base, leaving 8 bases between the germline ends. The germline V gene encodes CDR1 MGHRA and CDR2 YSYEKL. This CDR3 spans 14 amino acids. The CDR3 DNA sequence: TGCGCCAGCAGCCAATTCGGCAGCCAAGAGACCCAGTACTTC. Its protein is CASSQFGSQETQYF.

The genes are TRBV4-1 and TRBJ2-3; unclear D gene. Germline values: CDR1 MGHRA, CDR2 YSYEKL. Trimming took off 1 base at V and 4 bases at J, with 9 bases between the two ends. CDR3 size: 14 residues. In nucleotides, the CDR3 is TGCGCCAGCAGCCAAGCTATAGGAGCAGATACGCAGTATTTT. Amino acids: CASSQAIGADTQYF.

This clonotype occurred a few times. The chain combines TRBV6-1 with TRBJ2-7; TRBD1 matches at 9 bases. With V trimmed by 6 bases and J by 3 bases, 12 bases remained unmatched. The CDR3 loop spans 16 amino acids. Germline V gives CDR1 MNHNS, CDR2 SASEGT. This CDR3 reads CASRSPDGTGNYEQYV. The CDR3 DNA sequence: TGTGCCAGCAGGTCGCCTGATGGGACAGGGAACTACGAGCAGTACGTC.

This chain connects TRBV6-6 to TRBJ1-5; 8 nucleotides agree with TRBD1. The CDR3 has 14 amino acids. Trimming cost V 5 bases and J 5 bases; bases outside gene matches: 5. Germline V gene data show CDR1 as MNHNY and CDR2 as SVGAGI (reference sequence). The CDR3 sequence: CASSTDRGHQPQHF. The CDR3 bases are TGTGCCAGCAGTACCGACAGGGGTCATCAGCCCCAGCATTTT.

The CDR3 loop is CASSSLGGLAGGGAQYF. CDR3 DNA sequence: TGTGCCAGCAGCTCCCTGGGGGGGCTAGCGGGGGGAGGGGCCCAGTACTTC. The chain uses TRBV7-2 and TRBJ2-5; 11 bases fit TRBD2. CDR1 is SGHTA and CDR2 is FQGNSA in the germline V gene. V lost 4 bases, J lost 9 bases, and 16 bases stayed unmatched. The CDR3 has 17 residues. Complete variable domain (other parts from reference TRBV7-2 and TRBJ2-5): GAGVSQSPSNKVTEKGKDVELRCDPISGHTALYWYRQSLGQGLEFLIYFQGNSAPDKSGLPSDRFSAERTGGSVSTLTIQRTQQEDSAVYLCASSSLGGLAGGGAQYFGPGTRLLVL.

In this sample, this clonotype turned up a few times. The CDR3 spells CSAGVAGEQYF. CDR3 DNA: TGCAGTGCGGGAGTGGCGGGGGAGCAGTATTTT. The chain couples TRBV20-1 to TRBJ2-3, with TRBD2 matching over 7 bases. J was trimmed by 11 bases and V by 6 bases; bases with no gene match: 8. The CDR3 consists of 11 residues. Germline V lookup: CDR1 DFQATT, CDR2 SNEGSKA (reference sequence).

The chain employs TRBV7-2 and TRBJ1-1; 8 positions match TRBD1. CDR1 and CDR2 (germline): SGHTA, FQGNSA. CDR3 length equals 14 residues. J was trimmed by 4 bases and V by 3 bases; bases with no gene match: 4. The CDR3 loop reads CASSFRGRSTEAFF. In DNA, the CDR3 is TGTGCCAGCAGCTTCAGGGGGCGTAGCACTGAAGCTTTCTTT.

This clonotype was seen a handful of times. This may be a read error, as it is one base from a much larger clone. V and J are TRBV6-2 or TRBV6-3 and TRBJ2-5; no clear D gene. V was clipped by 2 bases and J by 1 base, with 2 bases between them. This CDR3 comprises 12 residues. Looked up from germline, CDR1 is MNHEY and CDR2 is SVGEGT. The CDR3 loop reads CASSYAQETQYF. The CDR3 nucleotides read TGTGCCAGCAGTTACGCCCAAGAGACCCAGTACTTC.

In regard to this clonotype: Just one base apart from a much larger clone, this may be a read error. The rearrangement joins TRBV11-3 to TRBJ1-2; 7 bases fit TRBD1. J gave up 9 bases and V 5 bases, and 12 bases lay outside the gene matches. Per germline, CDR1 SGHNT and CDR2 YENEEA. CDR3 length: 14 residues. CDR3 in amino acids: CASSPHHRGNSYTF. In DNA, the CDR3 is TGTGCCAGCAGCCCCCACCACAGGGGAAATAGCTACACCTTC.

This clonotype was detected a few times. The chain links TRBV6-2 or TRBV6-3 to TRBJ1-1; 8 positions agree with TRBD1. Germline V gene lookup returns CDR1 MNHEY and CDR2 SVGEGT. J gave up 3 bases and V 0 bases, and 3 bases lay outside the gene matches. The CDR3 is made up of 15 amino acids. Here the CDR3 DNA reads TGTGCCAGCAGTTACTCGACCAGGGGGCACACTGAAGCTTTCTTT. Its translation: CASSYSTRGHTEAFF.

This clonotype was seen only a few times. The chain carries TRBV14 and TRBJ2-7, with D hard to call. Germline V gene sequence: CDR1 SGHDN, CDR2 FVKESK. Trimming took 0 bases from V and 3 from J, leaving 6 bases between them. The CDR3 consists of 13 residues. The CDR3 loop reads CASSQDPGYEQYF. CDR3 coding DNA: TGTGCCAGCAGCCAAGACCCGGGCTACGAGCAGTACTTC. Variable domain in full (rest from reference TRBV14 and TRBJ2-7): EAGVTQFPSHSVIEKGQTVTLRCDPISGHDNLYWYRRVMGKEIKFLLHFVKESKQDESGMPNNRFLAERTGGTYSTLKVQPAELEDSGVYFCASSQDPGYEQYFGPGTRLTVT.

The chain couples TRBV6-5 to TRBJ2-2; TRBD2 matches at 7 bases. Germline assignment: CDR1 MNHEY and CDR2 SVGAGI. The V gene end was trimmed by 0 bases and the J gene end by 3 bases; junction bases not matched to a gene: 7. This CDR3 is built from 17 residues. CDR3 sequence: CASSYSLGGGDTGELFF. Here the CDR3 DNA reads TGTGCCAGCAGTTACTCGCTGGGGGGGGGGGACACCGGGGAGCTGTTTTTT.